This passage covers 24 T cell receptor beta chains from one sample sequenced in a study of T cell changes during pregnancy in multiple sclerosis. Assay: immunoSEQ multiplex PCR; the TCRdb copy retains only in-frame clones and omits some. The sample carries around 120,000 clones, approximately 90% recorded once. The sample consisted of peripheral blood, taken after pregnancy. The receptors stem from a female donor with multiple sclerosis, enrolled in a pregnancy study.

The chain joins TRBV19 to TRBJ1-1, with TRBD1 matching 11 bases. The CDR3 is 15 residues long. The J segment lost 2 bases and the V segment lost 7 bases, leaving 6 bases of the junction unmatched. The germline CDR1 and CDR2 sequences are LNHDA and SQIVND (reference sequence). The CDR3 coding sequence is TGTGCCAGTAACCGGGACAGGGGGGGCAACACTGAAGCTTTCTTT. Amino acids: CASNRDRGGNTEAFF.

The chain employs TRBV7-6 and TRBJ2-3; 8 positions match TRBD2. Germline V gives CDR1 SGHVS, CDR2 FNYEAQ. The junction had 6 bases not matched to a gene; V was cut back by 4 bases and J by 3 bases. The CDR3 is made up of 15 amino acids. The CDR3 DNA reads as TGTGCCAGCAGCTCACGGGGGGGTGGGACAGATACGCAGTATTTT. This codes for CASSSRGGGTDTQYF.

The genes are TRBV11-3 and TRBJ2-7, with D possibly TRBD2 on 5 matching bases. The CDR3 spans 13 residues. Germline loops: CDR1 SGHNT, CDR2 YENEEA. Trimming took off 1 base at V and 6 bases at J, with 10 bases between the two ends. The CDR3 DNA is TGTGCCAGCAGCTTAGCGGGGTCTGGCGAGCAGTACTTC. Its protein is CASSLAGSGEQYF.

The V and J genes are TRBV5-1 and TRBJ2-5; TRBD2 aligns across 8 bases. Losses at the gene ends were 2 bases for V and 5 bases for J; bases not matched to a gene: 2. CDR1 SGHRS and CDR2 YFSETQ come from the germline V gene. The CDR3 has 13 residues. DNA of the CDR3: TGCGCCAGCAGCTTTAGCGGGGTGGAGACCCAGTACTTC. It encodes CASSFSGVETQYF.

The rearrangement uses TRBV6-5 and TRBJ2-5; a weak D match, TRBD1 (5 bases). Germline V gene data show CDR1 as MNHEY and CDR2 as SVGAGI. V shed 2 bases and J shed 5 bases, with 9 bases lying between them. The CDR3 is made up of 13 amino acids. The CDR3 nucleotides are TGTGCCAGCAGTTACAGGGGCAGGGAGACCCAGTACTTC. This codes for CASSYRGRETQYF.

The rearrangement joins TRBV7-9 to TRBJ2-3; 8 positions agree with TRBD1. Per the germline V gene, CDR1 is SEHNR and CDR2 is FQNEAQ (reference sequence). The V and J ends lost 4 bases and 0 bases, in that order; junction bases with no gene match: 6. CDR3 size: 16 residues. The chain's CDR3 is CASSYGPGGSTDTQYF. CDR3 in DNA: TGTGCCAGCAGCTACGGCCCAGGGGGCAGCACAGATACGCAGTATTTT. The whole variable domain, remainder taken from reference TRBV7-9 and TRBJ2-3, is DTGVSQNPRHKITKRGQNVTFRCDPISEHNRLYWYRQTLGQGPEFLTYFQNEAQLEKSRLLSDRFSAERPKGSFSTLEIQRTEQGDSAMYLCASSYGPGGSTDTQYFGPGTRLTVL.

This clone was counted once. This rearrangement joins TRBV11-2 to TRBJ2-1; the match to TRBD2 covers 8 bases. Germline V gives CDR1 SGHAT, CDR2 FQNNGV. The CDR3 runs 16 residues. V trimming: 1 base; J trimming: 6 bases; junction bases outside the gene matches: 8. CDR3 in DNA: TGTGCCAGCAGCTTAGGTTACGGGGGGGGGCCCAATGAGCAGTTCTTC. Amino acids: CASSLGYGGGPNEQFF.

The chain links TRBV5-1 to TRBJ1-3, with 9 bases fitting TRBD1. The CDR3 has 18 residues. Germline V gene data show CDR1 as SGHRS and CDR2 as YFSETQ. Trimming cost V 3 bases and J 0 bases; bases outside gene matches: 10. The DNA for the CDR3 is TGCGCCAGCAGCTCAACTCCGGGACAGGGTTCCTCTGGAAACACCATATATTTT. Its protein is CASSSTPGQGSSGNTIYF.

The table lists this clone with a count of one. V usage is TRBV18 and J usage is TRBJ2-3; 11 nucleotides agree with TRBD2. CDR3 length equals 16 residues. Germline V gene data show CDR1 as KGHSH and CDR2 as LQKENI. V shed 3 bases, J shed 2 bases, and the junction held 4 bases outside the gene matches. This CDR3 is CASSPALAGVTDTQYF. CDR3 nucleotides: TGTGCCAGCTCACCCGCACTAGCGGGGGTCACAGATACGCAGTATTTT.

To note about this clone: One end of the junction fails to match germline, which may point to a read error. The chain joins TRBV5-4 to TRBJ1-5; 7 bases line up with TRBD1. Germline V gene sequence: CDR1 SGHNT, CDR2 YYREEE (reference sequence). This CDR3 is built from 14 residues. The DNA of the CDR3 is TGTGCCAGCAGCTTGGACAGGGGCAAACAGCCCCAGCATTTT. Its protein product is CASSLDRGKQPQHF.

J is TRBJ1-2 and V is TRBV11-2, with 10 bases identical to TRBD1. After removal of 6 bases from V and 4 bases from J, the junction contained 8 bases not matched to a gene. The germline V gene encodes CDR1 SGHAT and CDR2 FQNNGV. The CDR3 has 15 residues. The CDR3 sequence is CASRPPGQGLYGYTF. DNA for the CDR3: TGTGCCAGCAGACCGCCGGGACAGGGGCTCTATGGCTACACCTTC.

J is TRBJ1-2 and V is TRBV5-1, with 9 bases matching TRBD1. Per germline, CDR1 SGHRS and CDR2 YFSETQ. The CDR3 extends over 14 amino acids. V shed 0 bases and J 6 bases; nucleotides not matched to a gene: 3. The CDR3 reads CASSLDTGGDGYTF. The CDR3 nucleotides are TGCGCCAGCAGCTTGGATACAGGGGGCGATGGCTACACCTTC. Looking up the rest from reference TRBV5-1 and TRBJ1-2 gives the full variable domain: KAGVTQTPRYLIKTRGQQVTLSCSPISGHRSVSWYQQTPGQGLQFLFEYFSETQRNKGNFPGRFSGRQFSNSRSEMNVSTLELGDSALYLCASSLDTGGDGYTFGSGTRLTVV.

The V gene is TRBV13, the J gene TRBJ2-6, with 7 bases lining up with TRBD1. CDR1 and CDR2 from the germline V gene are PRHDT and FYEKMQ (reference sequence). The CDR3 loop spans 16 amino acids. V was pared by 5 bases and J by 4 bases, with 8 bases of the junction left unmatched. CDR3 protein: CASSGRQGSGANVLTF. The DNA of the CDR3 is TGTGCCAGCAGCGGACGACAGGGTTCCGGGGCCAACGTCCTGACTTTC.

This clone was seen more than once but under ten times. The V gene is TRBV7-2, the J gene TRBJ1-4; D is unclear. V was cut by 5 bases and J by 10 bases, with 14 bases left in between. This CDR3 region has 13 residues. Germline values: CDR1 SGHTA, CDR2 FQGNSA. The CDR3 loop is CASSNIGAGKLFF. The DNA of the CDR3 is TGTGCCAGCAGCAATATTGGTGCGGGAAAACTGTTTTTT.

This chain links TRBV6-5 with TRBJ1-5; 8 bases fit TRBD1. V trimming: 5 bases; J trimming: 0 bases; junction bases outside the gene matches: 3. The CDR3 is made up of 15 amino acids. The germline V gene has CDR1 MNHEY and CDR2 SVGAGI. CDR3 DNA: TGTGCCAGCAGTAAAGACAGGGGTAGCAATCAGCCCCAGCATTTT. It is translated as CASSKDRGSNQPQHF.

This clone was detected a few times. The chain uses TRBV6-1 and TRBJ1-2; 8 bases are a match to TRBD1. CDR1 and CDR2 (germline): MNHNS, SASEGT. The CDR3 is 16 residues long. V gave up 0 bases and J gave up 3 bases; unmatched junction bases: 6. CDR3 residues: CASSEAYGQGHYGYTF. CDR3 nucleotides: TGTGCCAGCAGTGAAGCCTACGGACAGGGCCACTATGGCTACACCTTC.

This chain uses TRBV5-1 with TRBJ1-1; 8 nucleotides line up with TRBD1. CDR1 is SGHRS, CDR2 YFSETQ, per germline. The CDR3 length is 13 residues. The junction had 3 bases not matched to a gene; V was cut back by 0 bases and J by 8 bases. The CDR3 bases are TGCGCCAGCAGCTTGGAGGACAGGGTAGAAGCTTTCTTT. This sequence encodes CASSLEDRVEAFF.

The V call is TRBV28, the J call TRBJ2-7; the D gene is possibly TRBD1 (6 bases). This CDR3 comprises 13 residues. Germline-derived CDR1 and CDR2 are MDHEN and SYDVKM. Between the trimmed V and J ends, which lost 6 bases and 2 bases, there was a span of 11 bases. Written as DNA, the CDR3 is TGTGCCAGCAGGGGTGGGGGCGCCTACGAGCAGTACTTC. This translates into CASRGGGAYEQYF. The variable domain in full, with the rest retrieved from reference TRBV28 and TRBJ2-7, is DVKVTQSSRYLVKRTGEKVFLECVQDMDHENMFWYRQDPGLGLRLIYFSYDVKMKEKGDIPEGYSVSREKKERFSLILESASTNQTSMYLCASRGGGAYEQYFGPGTRLTVT.

The genes are TRBV15 and TRBJ2-1, with D hard to call. V was cut by 1 base and J by 3 bases, with 4 bases left in between. Germline V gene data show CDR1 as LNHNV and CDR2 as YYDKDF (reference sequence). The CDR3 length is 13 residues. CDR3 sequence reads: CATSRGGYNEQFF. The CDR3 region has the DNA TGTGCCACCAGCAGAGGAGGCTACAATGAGCAGTTCTTC.

The V gene is TRBV5-6, the J gene TRBJ1-1, with D perhaps matching TRBD1 (5 bases). This CDR3 is 13 amino acids long. V was trimmed by 6 bases and J by 6 bases, leaving 15 bases between them. In germline, CDR1 is SGHDT, CDR2 YYEEEE. DNA for the CDR3: TGTGCCAGCACCCCCGGGGGTATGCCTGAAGCTTTCTTT. Protein product: CASTPGGMPEAFF.

This clone was recorded a few times. This may arise from a read error, as a much more abundant clone is one base away. DNA of the CDR3: TGTGCCAGCAGCTTAGGACAGAACACTGAAGCTTTCTTT. Amino acids: CASSLGQNTEAFF. The genes are TRBV11-2 and TRBJ1-1; no definite D call. V lost 1 base, J lost 1 base, and 4 bases lay in between. This CDR3 has 13 residues. The germline gives CDR1 SGHAT, CDR2 FQNNGV.

The chain is built from TRBV4-1 and TRBJ2-5; D is perhaps TRBD1 (7 bases). The V end lost 4 bases, the J end lost 5 bases, and 20 bases lay between the germline ends. Germline V lookup: CDR1 MGHRA, CDR2 YSYEKL. CDR3 length: 16 residues. CDR3 DNA sequence: TGCGCCAGCAGCCTCCTACGAGGAGGGGGCCAGGAGACCCAGTACTTC. Translating gives CASSLLRGGGQETQYF.

The CDR3 DNA reads TGTGCCAGCAGCGTCGGACAGGCCCTATATGGCTACACCTTC. This encodes CASSVGQALYGYTF. The rearrangement joins TRBV9 to TRBJ1-2, with TRBD1 identical over 7 bases. CDR1 and CDR2 from the germline V gene are SGDLS and YYNGEE. Trimming removed 2 bases from V and 5 bases from J; junction bases left unmatched: 6. The CDR3 runs 14 residues.

V and J are TRBV5-1 and TRBJ1-2, with TRBD1 identical over 7 bases. Germline V gene data show CDR1 as SGHRS and CDR2 as YFSETQ. V trimming: 4 bases; J trimming: 0 bases; junction bases outside the gene matches: 3. This CDR3 has 14 residues. CDR3 sequence: CASSPQGANYGYTF. Here the CDR3 DNA reads TGCGCCAGCAGCCCGCAGGGGGCTAACTATGGCTACACCTTC. Variable domain in full (rest from reference TRBV5-1 and TRBJ1-2): KAGVTQTPRYLIKTRGQQVTLSCSPISGHRSVSWYQQTPGQGLQFLFEYFSETQRNKGNFPGRFSGRQFSNSRSEMNVSTLELGDSALYLCASSPQGANYGYTFGSGTRLTVV.